This TCR beta chain stems from a study of T cell responses to AZD1222 COVID-19 vaccine. Whole-study findings and limits: Clonal diversity was possibly underestimated, and the donors were mostly white British, with more females.

CDR1 is GTSNPN, CDR2 SVGIG, per germline (reference sequence). The V segment lost 8 bases and the J segment 2 bases; nucleotides outside the gene matches: 13. The CDR3 has 16 residues. This table comes from immunoSEQ multiplex PCR, and its TCRdb copy is limited to in-frame clones, with some not included. The table lists 150,000 to 200,000 clones, about 95% of them singletons. Remarks on this clone: Its antigen is still unknown.

This receptor was identified in an adult in good health. The chain links TRBV30 to TRBJ2-3, with TRBD2 matching 10 bases. The sequences come from peripheral blood, collected on day 0 of AZD1222 vaccination. CDR3 sequence reads: CAASPWTSGITDTQYF. The CDR3 coding sequence is TGTGCCGCCTCCCCCTGGACTAGCGGTATCACAGATACGCAGTATTTT.